This T cell receptor (beta chain) appears in the sequencing data of a study of regulatory T cells in long-lasting Graves disease (dated by TCRdb to the early 2020s). Turning to the overall study: Newly diagnosed Graves' disease patients had taken antithyroid drugs for less than 3 months. This study used TCR sequencing and RNA sequencing of peripheral blood to compare persistent Graves' disease patients against newly diagnosed Graves' disease patients. The study was conducted in China and was registered as a clinical trial. A total of roughly 35 samples were covered by TCR sequencing, comprising approximately 13 persistent and about 20 newly diagnosed Graves' disease patients. On the study overall, not on this receptor specifically: As a limitation, the authors acknowledged that the small sample size may reduce accuracy. Because the primary lesion, thyroid tissue, could not be accessed, the study looked at peripheral blood alone. Preferential use of TRBV28, TRBJ1-2 and TRBJ2-5 was observed in persistent disease, whereas TRBV20-1 and TRBJ2-1 were favored in newly diagnosed disease. Lower TCR Shannon entropy and fewer highly expanded clones were observed in persistent Graves' disease patients than in newly diagnosed patients, which suggested clonal expansion. Patients with persistent disease shared more public clonotypes (around 3,000) than newly diagnosed patients did (966). Only the TCR beta chain was sequenced and analyzed.

The time point label here, explained by the study, means: newly diagnosed GD, antithyroid drugs for less than 3 months. For both TCR sequencing and RNA sequencing, RNA was extracted from PBMCs in TRIzol. The diagnosis of Graves' disease was made according to American Thyroid Association guidelines. Recruitment of patients was carried out at an endocrinology department in Xi'an, China. Each patient gave approximately 10 milliliters of peripheral blood, collected in an EDTA anticoagulant tube. Ficoll Paque Plus density gradient separation was used to isolate PBMCs, and no further T cell sorting was done. An Agilent 2100 Bioanalyzer and agarose gel were used to check RNA quality, while a NanoDrop 2000 measured RNA concentration. V drops 2 bases and J drops 2 bases, leaving 7 bases in between. The germline V gene supplies CDR1 MNHEY and CDR2 SVGAGI. The CDR3 spans 13 residues, from the cysteine through the phenylalanine. This entry keeps only the CDR3 DNA: 39 bases, framed from base 1.

The library was generated by multiplex PCR. The data were produced on an Illumina HiSeq 4000. CDR3 regions were amplified by Arm-PCR with iRepertoire HTBI primers to construct TCR beta libraries. Before sequencing, the PCR products underwent gel purification. Concerning the study's data processing: Gene usage analysis of CDR3 amino acid clonotypes relied on the approximately 60 TRBV and 13 to 15 TRBJ segments identified across samples. COPE and FqMerger were used to merge the filtered high-quality paired reads into contigs. Contigs were aligned with BLAST to IMGT TRBV, TRBD and TRBJ reference genes, and CDR3 was defined per IMGT. Clonotypes above 0.1% frequency were classified as highly expanded clones. Repertoire diversity was measured by Shannon entropy, and V-J evenness by the Gini coefficient. A clonotype was considered public if more than one individual shared it. Through fastp at Q25 and MiXCR, TCRdb rebuilt clones from the public reads, retaining in-frame beta chains. Rows merge per CDR3 protein into single entries with the most common DNA and genes. The V and J calls shown here were made by TCRdb, not taken from the authors' results. The sample table holds approximately 440,000 distinct CDR3 sequences, of which roughly 16% were seen once. The top ten clonotypes cover roughly an eighth of the sample.

This clonotype has at least ten counts. What this receptor recognizes is not known. No base quality information exists; no much larger clone differs at one position. The same sample was also studied in work on T cells in Graves' hyperthyroidism and ophthalmopathy. Looking at the second paper: A patient counted as having stable Graves' hyperthyroidism if no progression to ophthalmopathy occurred over 18 months of follow-up. The hyperthyroidism patients were between 18 and 65 years old and newly diagnosed, with a disease duration of less than 2 months. Any patient with an uncontrolled infection, another autoimmune disease, pregnancy or lactation was excluded. Diagnoses were established on the basis of clinical symptoms, serum thyroxine and TRAb, thyroid ultrasound, and orbital computed tomography. A first-round RT-PCR of the TCR CDR3 used the HTBI primer set with the Qiagen OneStep RT-PCR kit. Most expanded thyroid clonotypes (frequency above 0.001) were also found in blood, which suggests that blood repertoires may mirror thyroid immune responses. A model built on a 13 V-J signature distinguished ophthalmopathy from stable hyperthyroidism, reaching 85% to 90% sensitivity and around 81% specificity in cross-validation and 80%/75% in testing. During validation, the model predicted progression to ophthalmopathy a median of roughly 7.1 months ahead of onset, with approximately 71% sensitivity and 72.22% specificity. A discovery cohort of about a hundred patients, approximately 45 with Graves' ophthalmopathy and fewer than 65 with stable Graves' hyperthyroidism, was used to find distinguishing TCR V-J signatures. Whether ophthalmopathy could be predicted prospectively was tested in an independent validation cohort made up of some 20 hyperthyroidism patients plus 17 patients who later progressed to ophthalmopathy. For training and testing, the 95 to 100 patients in the discovery cohort were randomly divided in a 7:3 ratio. In addition, the study compared T-cell repertoires in thyroid tissue and in blood from roughly six Graves' hyperthyroidism patients. Following sampling, methimazole starting at 30 mg daily was given to hyperthyroidism patients, and high-dose intravenous methylprednisolone was given to ophthalmopathy patients. Libraries were constructed in a second round of multiplex PCR, after which size selection and purification were performed. Libraries were sequenced paired-end with 100 bp reads on an Illumina HiSeq2000. SOAPnuke was used to process the raw data, throwing out any read that contained adapters or uncalled bases, had a mean Phred below 15, or lacked an exact constant-primer or identifier match. High-quality paired reads were merged using COPE v1.2.5, and each unique nucleotide sequence was defined as a clonotype. MiTCR v1.1 was used to align the clonotypes against IMGT TRBV, TRBD and TRBJ reference segments. Only V-J combinations with frequency above 0.0001, covering 99% to 99.2% of repertoires, were analysed. The TCS score was defined as F50 (clonal expansion) divided by E x V (chaos), with BLOSUM62-based TCRdist calculated between CDR3 peptides within each V-J. Welch's t-statistics and random forest reduced approximately 520 V-J features to 10 to 15, which were used in a naive Bayes classifier (R e1071). Sample size was not statistically predetermined, and investigators were not blinded to group allocation. According to the paper, TCR Vbeta CDR3 sequencing was carried out on 135 peripheral blood samples, which came from fewer than 50 ophthalmopathy, around 75 hyperthyroidism and roughly 17 progressor patients.

Source: peripheral blood mononuclear cells (PBMCs), taken at new diagnosis, from a patient treated with antithyroid drugs. The chain uses TRBV6-5 and TRBJ2-7; the D gene is not confidently resolved. The TCR sequence derives from a middle-aged man with Graves disease. Donor details come from another sample of the same person, matched by shared clones. The bases read TGTGCCAGCAGTTACAGGGCCGCCTACGAGCAGTACTTC. Its translation reads: CASSYRAAYEQYF.